The clone carrying this TCR beta chain was detected a few times. Its antigen remains unidentified. This entry is derived from a study of vaccination effects on CD4 cells after COVID-19. General study points: Both infection-induced and vaccine-induced clones contracted markedly at late post-vaccination timepoints.

Trimming pared 2 bases from V and 0 bases from J, leaving 4 bases between. Germline lookup yields CDR1 MNHNY and CDR2 SVGAGI (reference sequence). CDR3 length: 13 amino acids. Within the ViraFEST assay, antigen-specific CD4+ T cells underwent expansion with viral peptide pools prior to sequencing. The culture ran for approximately 9 days before CD4+ T cells were isolated. The cohort was immunized with two doses of either the BNT162b2 or mRNA-1273 vaccine. The healthy vaccine recipients, who had no prior SARS-CoV-2 infection, showed negative nucleocapsid antibodies. Supplemented with around 9.3 IU/ml IL-2 and about 10 ug/ml peptides, two million PBMC per well were kept in culture. Days 3 and 7 saw half the medium replaced with IL-2 medium. Profiling relied on immunoSEQ multiplex PCR, and the TCRdb table lists in-frame clones only, not all of them. The sample shows 20,000 to 25,000 clones, 60% to 75% of them seen only once.

The chain links TRBV6-6 to TRBJ1-1, with D unresolved. This clonotype was sampled from a human donor who received a COVID-19 vaccine. The sequenced sample was CD4+ T cells from PBMCs cultured with HCoV-NL63 spike peptides, obtained after COVID-19 vaccination. CDR3 residues: CASSYRMNTEAFF. CDR3 nucleotide sequence: TGTGCCAGCAGTTACCGTATGAACACTGAAGCTTTCTTT.